This TCR beta chain is from a study of shared clonotypes between healthy human individuals. Study details: The composition of the donors was a couple of women and a few men aged 18 to 49.

Libraries were prepared by immunoSEQ multiplex PCR; TCRdb keeps only in-frame clonotypes and omits some of them. This sample yields 2 million to 2.5 million clones, of which approximately 93% are seen a single time; about 0.39% belongs to the top ten. The CDR3 runs 14 residues. V shed 4 bases and J 2 bases; nucleotides not matched to a gene: 2. Germline V CDR1 and CDR2: MNHNY, SVGAGI (reference sequence). The sequence was collected from a young man in good health. Some clones in this sample may be carry-over from other donors' samples. The chain combines TRBV6-6 with TRBJ1-5; 7 nucleotides align to TRBD1. The material sequenced was naive CD4+ T cells from PBMCs. Subset defined: CD45RA+ positively selected. CDR3 sequence (DNA): TGTGCCAGCAGTTTCGGACAGGGCAATCAGCCCCAGCATTTT. Encoded protein: CASSFGQGNQPQHF.